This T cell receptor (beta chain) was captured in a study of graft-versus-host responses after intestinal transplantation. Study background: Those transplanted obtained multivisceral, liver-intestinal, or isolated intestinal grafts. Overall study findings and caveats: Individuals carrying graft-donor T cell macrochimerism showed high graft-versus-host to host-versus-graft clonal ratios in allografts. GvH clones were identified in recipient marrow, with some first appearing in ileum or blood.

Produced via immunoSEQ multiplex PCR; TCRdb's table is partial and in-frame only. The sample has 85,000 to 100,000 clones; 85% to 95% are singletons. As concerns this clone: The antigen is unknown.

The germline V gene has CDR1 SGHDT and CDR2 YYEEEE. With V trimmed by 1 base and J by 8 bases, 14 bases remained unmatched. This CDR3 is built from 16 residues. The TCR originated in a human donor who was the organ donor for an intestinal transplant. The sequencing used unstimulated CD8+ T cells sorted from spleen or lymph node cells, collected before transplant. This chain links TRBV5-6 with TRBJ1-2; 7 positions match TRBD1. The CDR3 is CASSLLGTAVDGGYTF. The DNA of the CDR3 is TGTGCCAGCAGCTTGCTTGGGACAGCTGTAGATGGAGGCTACACCTTC.